This record covers a single T cell receptor beta chain. Which antigen it targets is not known. The sample holds no much larger clone one base away, and base qualities are not on file. Sample time point, as interpreted from the label and publication: cells obtained before transplantation from donor or recipient. CD3+CD4+ and CD3+CD8+ populations were FACS-sorted from unstimulated pre-transplant donor and recipient cells taken from spleen or lymph nodes. Library preparation employed the immunoSEQ multiplex PCR assay. In most patients, genomic DNA was isolated using the Qiagen DNeasy Blood and Tissue Kit and sent frozen to Adaptive Biotechnologies for TCR sequencing. High-throughput TCR-beta CDR3 sequencing of genomic DNA from most patients was performed by Adaptive Biotechnologies. In the authors' own workflow: TCR sequencing data for approximately 19 patients were retrieved from Adaptive's ImmunoSEQ software; a few other patients were processed with MiXCR and VDJtools. To correct CD4 versus CD8 sorting errors, any sequence found in both subsets at a frequency ratio below 5:1 was removed. CDR3 nucleotide sequences shared by donor and recipient were removed because the origin of these sequences could not be assigned. To be classed as alloreactive, a clone needed at least 2-fold expansion over unstimulated cells and a minimum CFSE-low frequency of 0.002% (template counts) or 0.001% (read counts). Mappable clones were those detected in sequenced pre-transplant spleen, lymph node, or MLR CFSE-low populations of the donor or recipient. Cumulative frequency of alloreactive clones was calculated as a percentage of all sequences weighted by copy number. TCRdb took over this immuneACCESS table, retaining in-frame rearrangements with V and J assigned. Such tables are incomplete; in checked studies, under half of the missing clones stem from an unresolved V gene, and the remainder is unexplained. That table supplies the V and J calls and clone size; D and trimming were determined from the DNA. The sample records 120,000 or so clones, around 93% of which are singletons. The ten top clones hold about 0.54% of the sample.

The sample originates from a study of graft-versus-host responses after intestinal transplantation listed by TCRdb under 2021. For the wider study: Multivisceral, liver-intestinal, or isolated intestinal transplants were received by the recipients. Every recipient was given anti-thymocyte globulin induction, followed by around three years of maintenance tacrolimus and steroids. Bulk TCR-beta CDR3 sequencing was used to track graft-versus-host and host-versus-graft alloreactive T cell clones in the graft, circulation and bone marrow after intestinal transplantation. Alloreactive clones were identified by sequencing pre-transplant mixed lymphocyte reaction products and comparing them with unstimulated pre-transplant donor and recipient T cells. The cohort enrolled some 25 intestinal transplant recipients including one retransplant, and 3 patients lacking pretransplant specimens were excluded. A peak of at least 4% donor T cells among recipient peripheral blood mononuclear cells was the definition used for donor T cell macrochimerism. Samples from three later patients were sequenced in-house on an Illumina MiSeq with MiXCR processing rather than by the commercial service. Results and caveats for the whole study, not just this receptor: Conclusions were limited by the relatively low number and heterogeneity of intestinal transplant patients. GvH clones were detected in recipient bone marrow, and some of these GvH clones were observed earlier in ileal mucosa or blood, consistent with an intestinal mucosal origin. Early after transplant, peak levels of circulating GvH clones were found to be associated with declines in HvG clones. Patients with donor T cell macrochimerism had high GvH to HvG T cell clonal ratios in their allografts.

From its cysteine to its phenylalanine, the CDR3 spans 16 amino acids. The read is trimmed to its CDR3 DNA, 48 bases read in frame from base 1. The sequence was obtained from a human donor who received an intestinal transplant. The sequences come from unstimulated CD8+ T cells sorted from spleen or lymph node cells, collected before intestinal transplant. The rearranged chain carries TRBV21-1 and TRBJ2-7; no check of the table's D call, TRBD1, against the DNA was made. TRBV21-1 is listed as a pseudogene. The DNA sequence follows: TGTGCCAGCAGCAAAGGGGACAGGGGAGCCTCCTACGAGCAGTACTTC. Its protein reads: CASSKGDRGASYEQYF.